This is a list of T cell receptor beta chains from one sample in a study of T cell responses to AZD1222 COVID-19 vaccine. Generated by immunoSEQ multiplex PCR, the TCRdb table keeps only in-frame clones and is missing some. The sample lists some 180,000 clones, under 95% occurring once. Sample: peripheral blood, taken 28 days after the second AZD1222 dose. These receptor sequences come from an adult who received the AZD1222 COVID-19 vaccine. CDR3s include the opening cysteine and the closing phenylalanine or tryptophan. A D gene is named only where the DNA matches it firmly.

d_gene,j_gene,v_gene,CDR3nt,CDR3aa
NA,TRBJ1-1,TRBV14,TGTGCCAGCAGCCTACAGGGAAACACTGAAGCTTTCTTT,CASSLQGNTEAFF
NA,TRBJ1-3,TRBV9,TGTGCCAGCAGCGTTAGCACCTCAAGAAGCACCCCCATATATTTT,CASSVSTSRSTPIYF
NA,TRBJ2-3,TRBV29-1,NA,CSVGPGTDTQYF
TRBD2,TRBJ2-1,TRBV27,TGTGCCAGCAGTTTAAGCCTAGCGGGGGGGCAGAGTGAGCAGTTCTTC,CASSLSLAGGQSEQFF
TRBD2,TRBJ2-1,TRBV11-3,TGTGCCAGCAGCTTAGTCGGGCGGGAGTTCGATGAGCAGTTCTTC,CASSLVGREFDEQFF
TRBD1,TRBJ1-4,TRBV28,TGTGCCAGCAGTTCATCCGGGACAGGGCATCCGGGAAAACTGTTTTTT,CASSSSGTGHPGKLFF
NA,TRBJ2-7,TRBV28,TGTGCCAGCAGAAAGTTTAGGTTCGCGGGACCCTACGAGCAGTACTTC,CASRKFRFAGPYEQYF
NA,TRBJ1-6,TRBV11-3,TGTGCCAGCAGCTTAGAGGCGACCGTCCACTTT,CASSLEATVHF
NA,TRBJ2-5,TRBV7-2,TGTGCCACCACGAGGGACGAGGGGAAGACCCAGTACTTC,CATTRDEGKTQYF
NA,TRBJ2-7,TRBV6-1,TGTGCCAGCAGTGAAGTCGGGAGCTACGAGCAGTACTTC,CASSEVGSYEQYF
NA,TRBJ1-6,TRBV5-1,TGCGCCAGCAGCCCCGGACAAAGCGTGGGAGATTCACCCCTCCACTTT,CASSPGQSVGDSPLHF
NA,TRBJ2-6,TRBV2,TGTGCCAGCAGAGTTAGGGGGGGTTCCGGGGCCAACGTCCTGACTTTC,CASRVRGGSGANVLTF
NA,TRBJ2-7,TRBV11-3,TGTGCCAGCAGCTTGTTCGGGGATGGGGTATACGAGCAGTACTTC,CASSLFGDGVYEQYF